This T cell receptor (beta chain) was identified in a study of blood T cell repertoires in COVID-19. Study background: Italy, Spain and the United States were the sources of the convalescent and acute COVID-19 samples.

Original processing notes: By means of reference gene primer amplification, nucleated cell counts were estimated. TCRdb keeps only in-frame clones here, not all; method: immunoSEQ multiplex PCR. V and J calls plus clone size are reproduced from that table; the DNA served to infer D and trimming. This table has roughly 360,000 clones, about four fifths appearing once. V lost 4 bases and J lost 5, with 12 bases in between. The length of the CDR3 is 15 residues. Germline V gives CDR1 SGHDN, CDR2 FVKESK. The sequencing sample was made of peripheral blood. This TCR came from a human donor with acute or convalescent COVID-19. The donor label of this sample is uncertain. This chain links TRBV14 with TRBJ1-6, with a weak D call TRBD1 (5 bases). CDR3 nucleotides: TGTGCCAGCAGCCCCAGGACAACGAATAATTCACCCCTCCACTTT. This encodes CASSPRTTNNSPLHF.